The rows below give T cell receptor beta chains drawn from one sample of a study of response to subunit inactivated influenza vaccine. In TCRdb, the RT-PCR reads were re-called with MiXCR into one record per CDR3 protein. The data show about 540,000 distinct CDR3 sequences, around 21% seen once. The same sample was also used in a study of T cells expressing NK-cell markers.

Sequences were derived from CD4+ T cells sorted from PBMCs, sampled roughly 12 days after vaccination. These receptors originate from a man aged 45 to 65 who received an inactivated influenza vaccine. Both conserved end residues are part of each CDR3. D genes are given only for firm matches. Size values are once, few and many counts, or a class for expanded clones, and some rows have none.

NA | TRBJ2-3 | TRBV20-1 | NA | TGCAGTGCACTGCGGGACCCAAGGGCGCAGTATTTT | CSALRDPRAQYF
NA | TRBJ1-4 | TRBV7-9 | NA | TGTGCCAGCAGCCAACTCGCGAGCGGGGAAAAACTGTTTTTT | CASSQLASGEKLFF
NA | TRBJ1-1 | TRBV7-2 | few | TGTGCCAGCAGCTCGGACAGCAAAGCTTTCTTT | CASSSDSKAFF
NA | TRBJ2-5 | TRBV5-5 | few | TGTGCCAGCAGCTTGTTAGGGGGGGGAGAGACCCAGTACTTC | CASSLLGGGETQYF
TRBD2 | TRBJ2-3 | TRBV12-3/TRBV12-4 | few | TGTGCCAGCAGCACCGGGTCTAGCGGGGCCCTAGCTACGCAGTATTTT | CASSTGSSGALATQYF
TRBD2 | TRBJ2-3 | TRBV20-1 | NA | TGCAGTGCTAGAAATAGCGGGGGGGACGGGGGCCCAGATACGCAGTATTTT | CSARNSGGDGGPDTQYF
NA | TRBJ1-3 | TRBV27 | few | TGTGCCAGCAGTTTAGGGGGAGTTGGAAACACCATATATTTT | CASSLGGVGNTIYF
NA | TRBJ1-1 | TRBV7-9 | NA | TGTGCCAGCACCCTTTTGCAGACGAACACTGAAGCTTTCTTT | CASTLLQTNTEAFF
NA | TRBJ2-2 | TRBV11-1 | NA | TGTGCCAGCAGCCCCCAACCCGGCGGGGAGCTGTTTTTT | CASSPQPGGELFF
NA | TRBJ2-5 | TRBV9 | few | TGTGCCAGCAGCCCAGGGGGGGGACAACAACGGACCCAGTACTTC | CASSPGGGQQRTQYF
TRBD2 | TRBJ2-1 | TRBV5-4 | NA | TGTGCCAGCAGCTTGTTCACTAGCGGGAGGGCCGATGAGCAGTTCTTC | CASSLFTSGRADEQFF
NA | TRBJ2-2 | TRBV5-6 | few | TGTGCCAGCAGCTTAGAAAGGTCTGGCAGACTCTCCACGAACACCGGGGAGCTGTTTTTT | CASSLERSGRLSTNTGELFF
NA | TRBJ1-1 | TRBV29-1 | many | TGCAGCGCCTCCGCCTCGAACACTGAAGCTTTCTTT | CSASASNTEAFF
NA | TRBJ2-3 | TRBV5-1 | NA | TGCGCCAGCAGCTTGGCTTCGGGGGGCCGCACAGATACGCAGTATTTT | CASSLASGGRTDTQYF
NA | TRBJ2-7 | TRBV5-4 | few | TGTGCCAGCAGCTTGGAGACAGGCCCGTACGAGCAGTACTTC | CASSLETGPYEQYF
TRBD1 | TRBJ2-7 | TRBV19 | NA | TGTGCCAGTAGACGGACAGGGGGTTTCGCCTACGAGCAGTACTTC | CASRRTGGFAYEQYF
NA | TRBJ2-3 | TRBV27 | few | TGTGCCAGCAGTTCCCCCGGGGGGCCCACAGATACGCAGTATTTT | CASSSPGGPTDTQYF
TRBD2 | TRBJ2-3 | TRBV20-1 | few | TGCAGTGCTAGAGCGCGAGCGGGGTACCTAGATACGCAGTATTTT | CSARARAGYLDTQYF
NA | TRBJ1-5 | TRBV10-3 | few | TGTGCCATCCGGGACACAGGACCAAATCAGCCCCAGCATTTT | CAIRDTGPNQPQHF
TRBD2 | TRBJ2-1 | TRBV12-3/TRBV12-4 | NA | TGTGCCAGCAGTTTTGTCCCCGGGAGGAACCATGAGCAGTTCTTC | CASSFVPGRNHEQFF
NA | TRBJ2-1 | TRBV21-1 | NA | TGTGCCAGCAGCAAATCCCGGGACAGGACAAAAATCGGGGGAGGGAGCTCCTACAATGAGCAGTTCTTC | CASSKSRDRTKIGGGSSYNEQFF
TRBD1 | TRBJ2-7 | TRBV6-1 | few | TGTGCCAGCAGCCAGGCGGGGACAGGGGCTTACGAGCAGTACTTC | CASSQAGTGAYEQYF
NA | TRBJ2-1 | TRBV3-1 | few | TGTGCCAGCAGTGAAAGGGGAATTAAGAATGAGCAGTTTTTC | CASSERGIKNEQFF
TRBD1 | TRBJ2-7 | TRBV20-1 | few | TGCAGTGCTAGCTCCTCCCGGGACAGGACGACGTACTTC | CSASSSRDRTTYF
NA | TRBJ2-2 | TRBV12-3/TRBV12-4 | NA | TGTGCCAGCAGTTTAGGCCGGGGGCTGAGCACCGGGGAGCTGTTTTTT | CASSLGRGLSTGELFF
NA | TRBJ2-3 | TRBV5-1 | NA | TGCGCCAGCAGCTTGGCCGTCGGTGGGGGCACAGATACGCAGTATTTT | CASSLAVGGGTDTQYF
TRBD2 | TRBJ2-1 | TRBV20-1 | NA | TGCAGTGCTAGCGGGGGGGTTTACAATGAGCAGTTCTTC | CSASGGVYNEQFF
NA | TRBJ1-5 | TRBV5-5 | NA | TGTGCCAGCAGCCCCATAGGGGGGGATAGCAATCAGCCCCAGCATTTT | CASSPIGGDSNQPQHF
TRBD1 | TRBJ2-5 | TRBV7-9 | many | TGTGCCAGCAGCCCCAGGGGGCCAGAGACCCAGTACTTC | CASSPRGPETQYF
TRBD2 | TRBJ2-7 | TRBV20-1 | NA | TGCAGTGCCCAAACTAGCGGGGGATACGAGCAGTACTTC | CSAQTSGGYEQYF
NA | TRBJ1-5 | TRBV4-2 | NA | TGTGCCAGCAGCCAAGTTGGGCAGGGGCTCAATCAGCCCCAGCATTTT | CASSQVGQGLNQPQHF
TRBD2 | TRBJ2-1 | TRBV20-1 | many | TGCAGTGCTGAACGGACTAGCAGCTCCTACAATGAGCAGTTCTTC | CSAERTSSSYNEQFF
TRBD2 | TRBJ2-3 | TRBV9 | NA | TGTGCCAGCAGCGTGTGGACTAGCCCGGCGGATACGCAGTATTTT | CASSVWTSPADTQYF
NA | TRBJ2-3 | TRBV7-9 | NA | TGTGCCAGCAGCTTCGGAGGGGGAGGATCAGATACGCAGTATTTT | CASSFGGGGSDTQYF
TRBD1 | TRBJ2-7 | TRBV11-2 | few | TGTGCCAGCAGCTTAGACTACAGGGGAGCCTACGAGCAGTACTTC | CASSLDYRGAYEQYF
NA | TRBJ2-1 | TRBV10-3 | NA | TGTGCCATCAGCACCGGGAGAGAATCGGGCAATGAGCAGTTCTTC | CAISTGRESGNEQFF
TRBD1 | TRBJ1-4 | TRBV12-3/TRBV12-4 | few | TGTGCCAGCACCCAACAGGGGAGCAGGGAAAAACTGTTTTTT | CASTQQGSREKLFF
NA | TRBJ2-1 | TRBV12-3/TRBV12-4 | few | TGTGCCAGCAGTTTATCATTAGGGGGGAATGAGCAGTTCTTC | CASSLSLGGNEQFF
NA | TRBJ1-4 | TRBV20-1 | NA | TGCAGTGCTAGAACCCTAGAAAAACTGTTTTTT | CSARTLEKLFF
NA | TRBJ2-5 | TRBV5-8 | NA | TGTGCCAGCAGCCAAGACAGCCGCCCACAAGAGACCCAGTACTTC | CASSQDSRPQETQYF
TRBD2 | TRBJ2-5 | TRBV20-1 | few | TGCAGTGCTAGAAAGCTAGCGGGAGGGCCGGACCAAGAGACCCAGTACTTC | CSARKLAGGPDQETQYF
TRBD2 | TRBJ2-4 | TRBV7-8 | few | TGTGCCAGCAGTATAGGGACTAGCGGGGGGGCGGCCAAAAACATTCAGTACTTC | CASSIGTSGGAAKNIQYF